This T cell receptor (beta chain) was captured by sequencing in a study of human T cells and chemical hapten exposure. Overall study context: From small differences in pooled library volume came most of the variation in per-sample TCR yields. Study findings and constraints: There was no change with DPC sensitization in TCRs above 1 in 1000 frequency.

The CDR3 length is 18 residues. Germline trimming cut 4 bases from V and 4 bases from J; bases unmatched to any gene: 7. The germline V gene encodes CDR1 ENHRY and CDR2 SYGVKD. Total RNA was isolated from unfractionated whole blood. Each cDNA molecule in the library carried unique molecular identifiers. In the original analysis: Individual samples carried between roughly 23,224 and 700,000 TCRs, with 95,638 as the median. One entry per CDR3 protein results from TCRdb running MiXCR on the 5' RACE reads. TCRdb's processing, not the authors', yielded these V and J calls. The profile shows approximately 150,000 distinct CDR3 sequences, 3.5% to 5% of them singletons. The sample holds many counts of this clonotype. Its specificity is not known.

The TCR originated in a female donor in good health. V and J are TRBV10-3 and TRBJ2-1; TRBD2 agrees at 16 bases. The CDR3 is CAISGGTSGGERYNEQFF. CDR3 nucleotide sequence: TGTGCCATCAGTGGCGGGACTAGCGGGGGGGAAAGGTACAATGAGCAGTTCTTC.